Reported below is one T cell receptor beta chain. Germline V lookup: CDR1 SGHTS, CDR2 YDEGEE. The CDR3 has 13 residues. The authors' processing: Reference gene primer amplification in the assay estimated nucleated cell counts. The assay was immunoSEQ multiplex PCR, and TCRdb's table has in-frame clones only and misses some. V, J and clone size reflect that table, while D and trimming were determined from the DNA. The profile covers about 42,000 clones, with roughly 90% appearing a single time and less than 3% taken by the ten largest. This specimen belongs to a study of blood T cell repertoires in COVID-19. Study details: Sites across the United States, Italy and Spain contributed samples from acute and convalescent COVID-19. T cells, B-cell-depleted T cells, or PBMCs supplied cDNA or gDNA.

The chain uses TRBV5-8 and TRBJ2-5, with D tentatively TRBD1 (6 bases). The end of the DNA is better explained by TRBJ2-7, so the J call may be wrong. The clonotype was recovered from a man aged 45-60 years with active COVID-19. Sequenced material: peripheral blood. CDR3 in amino acids: CASTPRQAYEQYF. The CDR3 coding sequence is TGTGCCAGCACCCCTCGACAGGCCTACGAGCAGTACTTC.